This T cell receptor (beta chain) appears in the sequencing data of a study of blood T cell repertoires in COVID-19. The wider study: Sites in the United States, Italy and Spain provided acute and convalescent COVID-19 samples.

Original processing notes: Using reference gene primer amplification, nucleated cell counts were estimated. Sequencing used immunoSEQ multiplex PCR; TCRdb keeps in-frame clones, though not all of them. V, J and clone size are taken as reported in that table, and D and trimming were inferred from the DNA itself. The table lists roughly 100,000 clones, roughly 79% of them singletons. The germline CDR1 and CDR2 sequences are SQVTM and ANQGSEA. This CDR3 region has 14 residues. V gave up 7 bases and J gave up 4 bases; unmatched junction bases: 8. The TCR comes from a man older than 75 with acute or convalescent COVID-19. Sequencing input: peripheral blood. V usage is TRBV29-1 and J usage is TRBJ2-2, with TRBD2 matching over 8 bases. Here the CDR3 reads CSGRSGSGTGELFF. The CDR3 DNA follows: TGCAGCGGGAGGAGCGGGAGCGGCACCGGGGAGCTGTTTTTT.